These 5 T cell receptor beta chains came from one sample sequenced in a study of T cells in Graves' hyperthyroidism and ophthalmopathy. The source material, RNA transcripts, was used to amplify TCR beta CDR3 regions. Using the HTBI primer set, a first-round RT-PCR was run on the TCR CDR3. TCRdb reprocessed the multiplex PCR reads via MiXCR and lists one record per CDR3 protein. The table lists hundreds of thousands of distinct CDR3 sequences, roughly a sixth of them singletons. Material: blood. The receptors stem from a woman between 45 and 60 years old with Graves' hyperthyroidism that later progressed to Graves' ophthalmopathy.

The V call is TRBV6-2 or TRBV6-3, the J call TRBJ1-2; 9 positions agree with TRBD1. The CDR3 has 14 residues. Germline trimming cut 6 bases from V and 2 bases from J; bases unmatched to any gene: 4. CDR1 MNHEY and CDR2 SVGEGT come from the germline V gene. This CDR3 is CASREGQGNYGYTF. CDR3 nucleotide sequence: TGTGCCAGCAGAGAGGGACAGGGAAACTATGGCTACACCTTC.

This clonotype was seen repeatedly, ten times or more. The chain joins TRBV15 to TRBJ1-1; D may be TRBD1 (5 bases). V was clipped by 4 bases and J by 3 bases, with 9 bases between them. In germline, CDR1 is LNHNV, CDR2 YYDKDF (reference sequence). The CDR3 sequence is 13 residues long. In nucleotides, the CDR3 is TGTGCCACCAGCATAGCACAGGACACTGAAGCTTTCTTT. It is translated as CATSIAQDTEAFF.

This clonotype occurred many times. This chain connects TRBV12-3 or TRBV12-4 to TRBJ1-6; the D gene is possibly TRBD1 (5 bases). V was clipped by 5 bases and J by 0 bases, with 11 bases between them. The CDR3 runs 16 residues. The CDR3 protein is CASSQGQSSYNSPLHF. The CDR3 nucleotides read TGTGCCAGCAGTCAAGGACAAAGCTCCTATAATTCACCCCTCCACTTT.

V is TRBV9 and J is TRBJ1-1, with no clear D. The CDR3 is made up of 14 amino acids. V dropped 1 base and J dropped 2 bases, with 9 bases sitting between them. The germline V gene encodes CDR1 SGDLS and CDR2 YYNGEE. The CDR3 reads CASSVTQTNTEAFF. CDR3 DNA: TGTGCCAGCAGCGTAACACAGACAAACACTGAAGCTTTCTTT.

Details on this clonotype: Here the CDR3 omits its conserved ending phenylalanine or tryptophan, so a read error is the likely source. The chain combines TRBV3-1 with TRBJ1-1; D is possibly TRBD1 (6 bases). With 1 base removed from V and 0 bases from J, the gap between germline ends came to 12 bases. The V gene's germline CDR1 is LGHDT and CDR2 YNNKEL (reference sequence). This CDR3 is built from 16 residues. CDR3 bases: TGTGCCAGCAGCCAAGTCAGGACAGTCATGAACACTGAAGCTTTCCTT. Encoded protein: CASSQVRTVMNTEAFL.